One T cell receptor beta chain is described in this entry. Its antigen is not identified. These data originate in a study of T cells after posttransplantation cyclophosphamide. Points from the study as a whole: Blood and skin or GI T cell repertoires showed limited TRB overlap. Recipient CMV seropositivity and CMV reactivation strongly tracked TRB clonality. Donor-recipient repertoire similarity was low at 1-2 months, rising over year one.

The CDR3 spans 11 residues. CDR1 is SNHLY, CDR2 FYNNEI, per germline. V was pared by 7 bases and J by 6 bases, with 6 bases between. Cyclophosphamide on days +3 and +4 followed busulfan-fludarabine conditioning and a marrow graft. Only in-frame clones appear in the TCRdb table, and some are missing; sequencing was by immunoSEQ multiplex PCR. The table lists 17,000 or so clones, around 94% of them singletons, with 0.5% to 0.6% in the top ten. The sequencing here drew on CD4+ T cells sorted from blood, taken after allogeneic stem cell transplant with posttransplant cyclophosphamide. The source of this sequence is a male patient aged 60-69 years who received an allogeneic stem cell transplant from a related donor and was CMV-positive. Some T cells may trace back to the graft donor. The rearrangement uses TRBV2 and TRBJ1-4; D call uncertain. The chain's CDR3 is CASTYYEKLFF. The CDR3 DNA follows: TGTGCCAGCACCTATTATGAAAAACTGTTTTTT.